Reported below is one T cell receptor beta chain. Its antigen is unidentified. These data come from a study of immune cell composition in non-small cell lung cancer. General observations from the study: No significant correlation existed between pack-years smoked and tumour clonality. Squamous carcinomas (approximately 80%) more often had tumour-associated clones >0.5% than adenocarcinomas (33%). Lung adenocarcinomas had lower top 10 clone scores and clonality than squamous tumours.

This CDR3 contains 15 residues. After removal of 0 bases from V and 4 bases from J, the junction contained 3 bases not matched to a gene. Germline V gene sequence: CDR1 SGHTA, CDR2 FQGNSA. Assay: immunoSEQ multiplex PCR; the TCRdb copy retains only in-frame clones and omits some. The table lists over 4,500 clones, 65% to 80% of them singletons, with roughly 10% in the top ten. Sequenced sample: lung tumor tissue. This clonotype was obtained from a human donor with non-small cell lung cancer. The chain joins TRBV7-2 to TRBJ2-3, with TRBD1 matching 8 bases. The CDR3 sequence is CASSLARGLADTQYF. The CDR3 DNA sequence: TGTGCCAGCAGCTTAGCCAGGGGGCTTGCAGATACGCAGTATTTT.